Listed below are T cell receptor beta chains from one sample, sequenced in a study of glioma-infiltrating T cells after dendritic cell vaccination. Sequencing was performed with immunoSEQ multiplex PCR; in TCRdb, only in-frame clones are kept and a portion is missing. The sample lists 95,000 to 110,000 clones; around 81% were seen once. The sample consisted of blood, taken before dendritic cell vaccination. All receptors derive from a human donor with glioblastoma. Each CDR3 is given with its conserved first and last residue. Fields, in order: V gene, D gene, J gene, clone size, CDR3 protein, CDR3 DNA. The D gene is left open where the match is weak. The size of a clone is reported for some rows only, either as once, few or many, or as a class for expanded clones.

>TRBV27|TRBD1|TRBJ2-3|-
CASSLGQGTDTQYF
TGTGCCAGCAGTTTGGGACAGGGCACGGATACGCAGTATTTT
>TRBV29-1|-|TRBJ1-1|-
CSVAVGLGNTEAFF
TGCAGCGTCGCCGTCGGGTTAGGGAACACTGAAGCTTTCTTT
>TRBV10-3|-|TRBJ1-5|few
CAISGHRDQPQHF
TGTGCCATCAGTGGGCACCGGGATCAGCCCCAGCATTTT
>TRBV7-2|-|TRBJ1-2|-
CASSLVVGGYGYTF
TGTGCCAGCAGCTTAGTTGTGGGGGGGTATGGCTACACCTTC
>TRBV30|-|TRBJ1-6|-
CAWSVLPGGSPLHF
TGTGCCTGGAGTGTATTGCCGGGAGGTTCACCCCTCCACTTT
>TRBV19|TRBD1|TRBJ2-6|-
CASSTNTGTGVTGANVLTF
TGTGCCAGTAGCACTAACACCGGGACAGGGGTTACTGGGGCCAACGTCCTGACTTTC
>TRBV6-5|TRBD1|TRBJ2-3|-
CASDPGGGPDTQYF
TGTGCCAGCGACCCAGGGGGCGGCCCAGATACGCAGTATTTT
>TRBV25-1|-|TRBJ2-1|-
CASRTSSYNEQFF
TGTGCCAGCAGGACTAGCTCCTACAATGAGCAGTTCTTC
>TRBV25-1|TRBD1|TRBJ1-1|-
CASSELDRGGTEAFF
TGTGCCAGCAGTGAATTAGACAGGGGGGGAACGGAAGCTTTCTTT
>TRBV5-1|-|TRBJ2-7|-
CASSLQGGDRKEQYF
TGCGCCAGCAGCTTACAGGGGGGGGATCGTAAGGAGCAGTACTTC
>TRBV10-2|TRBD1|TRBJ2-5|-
CASTTGGGGETQYF
TGCGCCAGCACGACAGGGGGCGGAGGGGAGACCCAGTACTTC
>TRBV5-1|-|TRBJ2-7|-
CASSLDRLIGYEQYF
TGCGCCAGCAGCTTGGACAGGCTAATTGGGTACGAGCAGTACTTC
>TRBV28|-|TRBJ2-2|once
CASSNPWGVSDTGELFF
TGTGCCAGCAGTAACCCATGGGGAGTTTCGGACACCGGGGAGCTGTTTTTT
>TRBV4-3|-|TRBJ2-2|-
CASSSPLSNGELFF
TGCGCCAGCAGCAGTCCATTATCTAACGGGGAGCTGTTTTTT